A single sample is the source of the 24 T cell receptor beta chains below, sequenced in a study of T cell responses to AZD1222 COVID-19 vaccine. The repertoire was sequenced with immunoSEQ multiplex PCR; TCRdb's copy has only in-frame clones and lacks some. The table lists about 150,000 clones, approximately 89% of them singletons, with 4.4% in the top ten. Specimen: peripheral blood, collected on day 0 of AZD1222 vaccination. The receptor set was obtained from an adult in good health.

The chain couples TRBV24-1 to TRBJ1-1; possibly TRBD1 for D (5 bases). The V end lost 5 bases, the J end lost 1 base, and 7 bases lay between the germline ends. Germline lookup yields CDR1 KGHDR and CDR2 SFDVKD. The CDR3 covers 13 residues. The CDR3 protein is CATSGGPNTEAFF. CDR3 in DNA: TGTGCCACCAGTGGGGGACCGAACACTGAAGCTTTCTTT.

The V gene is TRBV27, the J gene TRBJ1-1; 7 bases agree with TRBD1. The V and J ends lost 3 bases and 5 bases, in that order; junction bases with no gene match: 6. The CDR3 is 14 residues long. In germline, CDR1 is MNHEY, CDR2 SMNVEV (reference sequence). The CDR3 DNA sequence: TGTGCCAGCAGTTTGGGAGGGGGCAGAACTGAAGCTTTCTTT. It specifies CASSLGGGRTEAFF.

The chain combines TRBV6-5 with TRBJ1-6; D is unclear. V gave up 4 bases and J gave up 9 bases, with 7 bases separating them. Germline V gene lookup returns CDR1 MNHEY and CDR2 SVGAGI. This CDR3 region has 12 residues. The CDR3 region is CASSWGLSPLHF. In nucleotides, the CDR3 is TGTGCCAGCAGTTGGGGTCTTTCACCCCTCCACTTT.

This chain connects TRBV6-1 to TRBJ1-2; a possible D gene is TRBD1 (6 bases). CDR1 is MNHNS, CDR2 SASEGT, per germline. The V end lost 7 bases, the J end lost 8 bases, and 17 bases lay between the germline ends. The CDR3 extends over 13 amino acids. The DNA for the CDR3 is TGTGCCAGCACCCAACGGGACACTCCCGGCTACACCTTC. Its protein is CASTQRDTPGYTF.

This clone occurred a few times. The CDR3 bases are TGTGCCAGCAGTCTACAGGGGAGAGGGGATCAGCCCCAGCATTTT. Translated: CASSLQGRGDQPQHF. The rearrangement uses TRBV28 and TRBJ1-5, with TRBD1 matching 7 bases. After removal of 5 bases from V and 5 bases from J, the junction contained 9 bases not matched to a gene. In germline, CDR1 is MDHEN, CDR2 SYDVKM. The CDR3 is 15 amino acids.

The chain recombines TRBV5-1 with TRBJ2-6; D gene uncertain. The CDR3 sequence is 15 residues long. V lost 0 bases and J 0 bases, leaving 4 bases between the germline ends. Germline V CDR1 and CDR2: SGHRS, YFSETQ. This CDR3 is CASSLGDSGANVLTF. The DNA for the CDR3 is TGCGCCAGCAGCTTGGGGGACTCTGGGGCCAACGTCCTGACTTTC.

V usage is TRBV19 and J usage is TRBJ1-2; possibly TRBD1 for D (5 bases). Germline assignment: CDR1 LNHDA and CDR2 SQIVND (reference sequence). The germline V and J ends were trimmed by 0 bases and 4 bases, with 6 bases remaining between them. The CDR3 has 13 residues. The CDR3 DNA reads TGTGCCAGTAGTATAGACAGGGCCTATGGCTACACCTTC. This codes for CASSIDRAYGYTF. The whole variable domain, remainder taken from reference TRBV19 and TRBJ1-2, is DGGITQSPKYLFRKEGQNVTLSCEQNLNHDAMYWYRQDPGQGLRLIYYSQIVNDFQKGDIAEGYSVSREKKESFPLTVTSAQKNPTAFYLCASSIDRAYGYTFGSGTRLTVV.

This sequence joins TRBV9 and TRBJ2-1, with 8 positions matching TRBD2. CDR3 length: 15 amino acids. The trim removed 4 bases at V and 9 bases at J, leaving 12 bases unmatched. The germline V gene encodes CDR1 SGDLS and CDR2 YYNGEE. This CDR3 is CASSLGGTSLGEQFF. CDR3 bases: TGTGCCAGCAGCTTGGGAGGGACTAGTTTAGGTGAGCAGTTCTTC. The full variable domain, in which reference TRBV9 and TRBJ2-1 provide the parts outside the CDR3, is DSGVTQTPKHLITATGQRVTLRCSPRSGDLSVYWYQQSLDQGLQFLIQYYNGEERAKGNILERFSAQQFPDLHSELNLSSLELGDSALYFCASSLGGTSLGEQFFGPGTRLTVL.

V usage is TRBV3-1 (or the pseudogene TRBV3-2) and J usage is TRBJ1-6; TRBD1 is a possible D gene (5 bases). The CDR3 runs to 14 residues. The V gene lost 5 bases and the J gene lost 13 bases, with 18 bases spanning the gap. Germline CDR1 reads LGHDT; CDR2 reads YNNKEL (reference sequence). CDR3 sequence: CASSSRDSVNPLHF. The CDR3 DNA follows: TGTGCCAGCAGCTCCCGGGACTCCGTAAATCCCCTCCACTTT.

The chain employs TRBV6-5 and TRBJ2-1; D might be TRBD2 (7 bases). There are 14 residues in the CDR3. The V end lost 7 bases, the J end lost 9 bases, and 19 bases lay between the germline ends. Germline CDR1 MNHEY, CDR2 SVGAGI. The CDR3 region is CASKGGHGEGEQFF. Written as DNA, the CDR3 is TGTGCCAGCAAGGGGGGGCACGGGGAAGGTGAGCAGTTCTTC.

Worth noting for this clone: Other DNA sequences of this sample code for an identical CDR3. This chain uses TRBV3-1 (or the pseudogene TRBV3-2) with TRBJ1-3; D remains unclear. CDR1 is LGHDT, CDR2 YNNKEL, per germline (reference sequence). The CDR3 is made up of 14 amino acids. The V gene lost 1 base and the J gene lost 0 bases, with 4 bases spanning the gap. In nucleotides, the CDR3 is TGTGCCAGCAGCCAAGGAGGCTCTGGAAACACCATATATTTT. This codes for CASSQGGSGNTIYF.

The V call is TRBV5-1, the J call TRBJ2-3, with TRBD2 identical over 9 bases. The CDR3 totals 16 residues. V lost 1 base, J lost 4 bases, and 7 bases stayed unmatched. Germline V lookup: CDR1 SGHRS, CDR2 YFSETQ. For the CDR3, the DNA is TGCGCCAGCAGCTTGTCGGCTAGCGGGAACGCAGATACGCAGTATTTT. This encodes CASSLSASGNADTQYF.

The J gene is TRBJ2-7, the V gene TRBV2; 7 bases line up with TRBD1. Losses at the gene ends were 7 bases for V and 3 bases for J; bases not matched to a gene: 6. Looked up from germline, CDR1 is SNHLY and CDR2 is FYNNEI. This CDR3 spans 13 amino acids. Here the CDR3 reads CASNRGLVYEQYF. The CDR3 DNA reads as TGTGCCAGCAACAGGGGCCTTGTCTACGAGCAGTACTTC.

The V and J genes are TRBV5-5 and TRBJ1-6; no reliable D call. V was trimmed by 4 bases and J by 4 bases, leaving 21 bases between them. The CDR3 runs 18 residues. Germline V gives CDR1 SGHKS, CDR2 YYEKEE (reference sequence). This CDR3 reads CASSPTPPPDGYNSPLHF. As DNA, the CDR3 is TGTGCCAGCAGCCCCACACCCCCTCCGGATGGGTATAATTCACCCCTCCACTTT.

DNA for the CDR3: TGTGCCAGCAGCTTAGGCCGACAGGGGGTCTACGAGCAGTACTTC. Its translation is CASSLGRQGVYEQYF. This chain uses TRBV7-2 with TRBJ2-7; 9 bases line up with TRBD1. V shed 1 base, J shed 3 bases, and the junction held 4 bases outside the gene matches. This CDR3 has 15 residues. CDR1 SGHTA and CDR2 FQGNSA come from the germline V gene. Drawing the rest from reference TRBV7-2 and TRBJ2-7, the complete variable domain is GAGVSQSPSNKVTEKGKDVELRCDPISGHTALYWYRQSLGQGLEFLIYFQGNSAPDKSGLPSDRFSAERTGGSVSTLTIQRTQQEDSAVYLCASSLGRQGVYEQYFGPGTRLTVT.

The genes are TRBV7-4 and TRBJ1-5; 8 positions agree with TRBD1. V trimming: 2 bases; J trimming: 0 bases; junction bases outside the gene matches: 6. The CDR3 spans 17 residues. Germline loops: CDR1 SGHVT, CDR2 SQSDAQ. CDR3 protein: CASSLRDRFYSNQPQHF. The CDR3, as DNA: TGTGCCAGCAGCTTAAGGGACAGGTTTTATAGCAATCAGCCCCAGCATTTT.

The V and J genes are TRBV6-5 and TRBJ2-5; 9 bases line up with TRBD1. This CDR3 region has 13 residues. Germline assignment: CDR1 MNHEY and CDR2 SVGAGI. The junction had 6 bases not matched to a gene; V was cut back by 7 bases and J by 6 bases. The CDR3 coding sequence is TGTGCCAGCACTGGGACAGGGCGGAAGACCCAGTACTTC. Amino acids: CASTGTGRKTQYF.

In nucleotides, the CDR3 is TGTGCCAGCGGAACGGGACAGAACTATGGCTACACCTTC. Encoded protein: CASGTGQNYGYTF. The V gene is TRBV18, the J gene TRBJ1-2; 7 bases are a match to TRBD1. Germline V CDR1 and CDR2: KGHSH, LQKENI. The CDR3 sequence is 13 residues long. V was pared by 8 bases and J by 2 bases, with 5 bases of the junction left unmatched.

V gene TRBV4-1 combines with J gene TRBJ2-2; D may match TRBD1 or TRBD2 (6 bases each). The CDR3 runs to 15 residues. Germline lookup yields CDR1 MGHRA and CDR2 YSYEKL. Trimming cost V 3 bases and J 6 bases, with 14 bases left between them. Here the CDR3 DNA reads TGCGCCAGCAGCCACGTAGGGGGGCGCGCCGGGGAGCTGTTTTTT. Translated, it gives CASSHVGGRAGELFF.

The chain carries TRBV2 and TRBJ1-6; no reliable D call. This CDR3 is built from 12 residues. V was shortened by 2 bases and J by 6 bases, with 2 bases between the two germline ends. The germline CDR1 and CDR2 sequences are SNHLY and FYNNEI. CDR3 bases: TGTGCCAGCAGTGAAACTAATTCACCCCTCCACTTT. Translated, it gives CASSETNSPLHF.

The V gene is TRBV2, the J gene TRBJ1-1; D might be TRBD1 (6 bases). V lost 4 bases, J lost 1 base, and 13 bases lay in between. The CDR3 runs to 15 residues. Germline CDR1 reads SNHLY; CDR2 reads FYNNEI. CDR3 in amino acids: CASSVSGAPNTEAFF. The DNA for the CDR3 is TGTGCCAGCAGTGTCTCGGGGGCACCGAACACTGAAGCTTTCTTT. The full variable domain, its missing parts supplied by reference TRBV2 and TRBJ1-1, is EPEVTQTPSHQVTQMGQEVILRCVPISNHLYFYWYRQILGQKVEFLVSFYNNEISEKSEIFDDQFSVERPDGSNFTLKIRSTKLEDSAMYFCASSVSGAPNTEAFFGQGTRLTVV.

The CDR3, as DNA: TGTGCCAGCAGAGTGGCGGGAGCCGCCCAAGAGACCCAGTACTTC. Translated: CASRVAGAAQETQYF. The chain links TRBV28 to TRBJ2-5; 7 bases map to TRBD2. Trimming took 6 bases from V and 1 from J; bases not matched to a gene: 8. Germline CDR1 is MDHEN and CDR2 is SYDVKM. CDR3 length: 15 residues.

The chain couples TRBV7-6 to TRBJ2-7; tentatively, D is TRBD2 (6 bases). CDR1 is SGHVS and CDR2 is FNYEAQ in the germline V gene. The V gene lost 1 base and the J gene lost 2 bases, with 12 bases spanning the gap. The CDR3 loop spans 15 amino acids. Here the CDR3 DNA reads TGTGCCAGCAGCTTAGTACTAGCAGGTACCTACGAGCAGTACTTC. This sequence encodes CASSLVLAGTYEQYF.

The CDR3 here is CASSLFQGNGYTF. The CDR3 DNA reads TGTGCCAGCAGTTTATTTCAAGGAAATGGCTACACCTTC. The chain carries TRBV27 and TRBJ1-2; no firm D call. Trimming pared 1 base from V and 6 bases from J, leaving 9 bases between. This CDR3 has 13 amino acids. Germline CDR1 MNHEY, CDR2 SMNVEV (reference sequence).